A single sample is the source of the 30 T cell receptor beta chains below, sequenced in a study of blood T cell repertoires in COVID-19. The assay was immunoSEQ multiplex PCR, and TCRdb's table has in-frame clones only and misses some. The table has roughly 120,000 clones, approximately 80% seen once. Sequencing used peripheral blood. The receptors stem from a middle-aged woman with acute or convalescent COVID-19.

The chain employs TRBV5-3 and TRBJ2-5; 7 bases line up with TRBD1. TRBV5-3 is labeled an ORF, and its function is uncertain. Trimming took 4 bases from V and 2 from J; bases not matched to a gene: 5. The CDR3 sequence is 14 residues long. CDR3 nucleotides: TGTGCCAGAAGCCCAAGCAGGGGGCAAGAGACCCAGTACTTC. Its translation: CARSPSRGQETQYF.

This chain uses TRBV10-2 with TRBJ1-4; tentative D call: TRBD1 (6 bases). The CDR3 sequence is 15 residues long. Trimming shortened V by 3 bases and J by 5 bases, and 13 bases separated the two germline ends. Germline CDR1 and CDR2: WSHSY and SAAADI. The CDR3 nucleotides are TGCGCCAGCAGTGACCACGGGACACCCAATGAAAAACTGTTTTTT. Its protein is CASSDHGTPNEKLFF.

The genes are TRBV30 and TRBJ1-4; weak D call: TRBD1 (5 bases). V was shortened by 2 bases and J by 5 bases, with 6 bases between the two germline ends. Germline V lookup: CDR1 GTSNPN, CDR2 SVGIG (reference sequence). The length of the CDR3 is 12 residues. The CDR3 DNA reads TGTGCCTGGAGTAGACAGAATGAAAAACTGTTTTTT. Amino acids: CAWSRQNEKLFF.

The chain links TRBV12-3 or TRBV12-4 to TRBJ1-1; 7 bases are shared with TRBD1. The CDR3 extends over 13 amino acids. Trimming took 5 bases from V and 6 from J; bases not matched to a gene: 6. The CDR3 sequence: CASSRQGRAEAFF. CDR3 bases: TGTGCCAGCAGTCGACAGGGTCGGGCTGAAGCTTTCTTT.

This chain uses TRBV5-1 with TRBJ1-6; a weak D match, TRBD1 (6 bases). The V and J ends lost 1 base and 9 bases respectively, with 17 bases between them. Germline V gene lookup returns CDR1 SGHRS and CDR2 YFSETQ. CDR3 size: 16 residues. CDR3 DNA sequence: TGCGCCAGCAGCTTGACTACAACAGGGATCAGTTCACCCCTCCACTTT. This codes for CASSLTTTGISSPLHF.

This clone was picked up one time. This chain joins TRBV7-9 and TRBJ1-5; the match to TRBD1 covers 7 bases. CDR1 is SEHNR and CDR2 is FQNEAQ in the germline V gene (reference sequence). V trimming: 1 base; J trimming: 3 bases; junction bases outside the gene matches: 6. The CDR3 extends over 16 amino acids. For the CDR3, the DNA is TGTGCCAGCAGCTTAGGGGAAGACAGGGCCAATCAGCCCCAGCATTTT. It encodes CASSLGEDRANQPQHF.

This chain joins TRBV27 and TRBJ2-2; 7 nucleotides agree with TRBD2. This CDR3 has 19 residues. The germline V gene encodes CDR1 MNHEY and CDR2 SMNVEV (reference sequence). Trimming at V came to 5 bases and at J to 2 bases, leaving 17 bases not matched to a gene. The CDR3, as DNA: TGTGCCAGCAGTGCCAAAGCGGGACCGGCCCCTTTTAACACCGGGGAGCTGTTTTTT. Protein: CASSAKAGPAPFNTGELFF.

V gene TRBV5-6 combines with J gene TRBJ1-1; D not certain. This CDR3 region has 11 residues. Per the germline V gene, CDR1 is SGHDT and CDR2 is YYEEEE. The ends were cut back, 2 bases at V and 12 bases at J, with 11 bases in the middle. The CDR3: CASSFRNGSFF. CDR3 nucleotide sequence: TGTGCCAGCAGCTTTCGAAACGGGTCTTTCTTT.

This clone was detected only once. The chain joins TRBV19 to TRBJ2-3, with 7 bases identical to TRBD1. Germline CDR1 is LNHDA and CDR2 is SQIVND (reference sequence). V lost 6 bases and J lost 2; bases outside the gene matches: 17. The CDR3 covers 18 residues. CDR3 sequence reads: CASRSTGYGMSPTDTQYF. The CDR3 DNA sequence: TGTGCCAGTAGATCGACAGGGTATGGTATGTCCCCCACAGATACGCAGTATTTT.

This clone was observed a single time. This sequence joins TRBV30 and TRBJ1-5, with 7 bases lining up with TRBD1. The CDR3 is made up of 16 amino acids. The trim removed 1 base at V and 3 bases at J, leaving 9 bases unmatched. Germline lookup yields CDR1 GTSNPN and CDR2 SVGIG (reference sequence). The CDR3 region has the DNA TGTGCCTGGAGTGGAGGCCTGGGACAGCTCAATCAGCCCCAGCATTTT. It yields the protein CAWSGGLGQLNQPQHF.

The chain is built from TRBV6-6 and TRBJ1-6; 10 bases map to TRBD1. Germline V gene sequence: CDR1 MNHNY, CDR2 SVGAGI (reference sequence). This CDR3 contains 15 residues. The trim removed 6 bases at V and 14 bases at J, leaving 13 bases unmatched. The chain's CDR3 is CASSRQGARKGTLHF. The CDR3 coding sequence is TGTGCCAGCAGCAGACAGGGGGCGCGAAAGGGAACCCTCCACTTT.

The chain couples TRBV27 to TRBJ1-1, with a tentative D call TRBD1 (5 bases). CDR3 size: 15 residues. The germline gives CDR1 MNHEY, CDR2 SMNVEV (reference sequence). Trimming removed 2 bases at V and 1 base at J, with 11 bases between. The CDR3 spells CASSLMAGSNTEAFF. The CDR3 nucleotides read TGTGCCAGCAGTTTAATGGCAGGGTCGAACACTGAAGCTTTCTTT.

V usage is TRBV5-6 and J usage is TRBJ2-7, with D perhaps matching TRBD1 (5 bases). The germline CDR1 and CDR2 sequences are SGHDT and YYEEEE. Between the trimmed V and J ends, which lost 1 base and 2 bases, there was a span of 16 bases. This CDR3 has 16 residues. The CDR3 sequence is CASSLWGAQSTYEQYF. The CDR3 DNA sequence: TGTGCCAGCAGCTTGTGGGGCGCCCAGTCCACCTACGAGCAGTACTTC. Full variable domain (remainder filled in from reference TRBV5-6 and TRBJ2-7): DAGVTQSPTHLIKTRGQQVTLRCSPKSGHDTVSWYQQALGQGPQFIFQYYEEEERQRGNFPDRFSGHQFPNYSSELNVNALLLGDSALYLCASSLWGAQSTYEQYFGPGTRLTVT.

CDR3 nucleotide sequence: TGTGCCAGCAGTGACAACAGGGGCAATCAGCCCCAGCATTTT. It translates to CASSDNRGNQPQHF. This chain links TRBV6-1 with TRBJ1-5, with a weak D call TRBD1 (6 bases). The ends were cut back, 3 bases at V and 2 bases at J, with 8 bases in the middle. Germline V gene lookup returns CDR1 MNHNS and CDR2 SASEGT. This CDR3 has 14 amino acids.

The J gene is TRBJ2-1, the V gene TRBV7-8; 7 bases align to TRBD1. Losses at the gene ends were 5 bases for V and 9 bases for J; bases not matched to a gene: 19. Germline CDR1 and CDR2: SGHVS and FQNEAQ. The CDR3 has 17 residues. The CDR3 region has the DNA TGTGCCAGCAGCCACCCACAGGGGCCGGGCCGGGGCTTTGAGCAGTTCTTC. It translates to CASSHPQGPGRGFEQFF.

This clone was seen a handful of times. The V gene is TRBV18, the J gene TRBJ1-2, with D perhaps matching TRBD1 (5 bases). This CDR3 has 15 residues. Germline assignment: CDR1 KGHSH and CDR2 LQKENI. V lost 4 bases and J lost 1, with 13 bases in between. The DNA for the CDR3 is TGTGCCAGCTCACTCGGGACGGGAGATAACTATGGCTACACCTTC. Its translation: CASSLGTGDNYGYTF. The full variable domain, in which reference TRBV18 and TRBJ1-2 provide the parts outside the CDR3, is NAGVMQNPRHLVRRRGQEARLRCSPMKGHSHVYWYRQLPEEGLKFMVYLQKENIIDESGMPKERFSAEFPKEGPSILRIQQVVRGDSAAYFCASSLGTGDNYGYTFGSGTRLTVV.

V usage is TRBV5-4 and J usage is TRBJ1-2; the match to TRBD1 covers 7 bases. Germline CDR1 reads SGHNT; CDR2 reads YYREEE (reference sequence). V shed 4 bases and J 8 bases; nucleotides not matched to a gene: 8. The CDR3 totals 13 residues. CDR3 sequence (DNA): TGTGCCAGCAGCCCTGACAGGGAATCAGGCTACACCTTC. This sequence encodes CASSPDRESGYTF.

The rearrangement uses TRBV2 and TRBJ1-1, with TRBD1 matching 7 bases. The CDR3 has 13 amino acids. V shed 8 bases, J shed 6 bases, and the junction held 9 bases outside the gene matches. Per the germline V gene, CDR1 is SNHLY and CDR2 is FYNNEI. CDR3 in DNA: TGTGCCAGCCAGGGACAGAACTTGGCTGAAGCTTTCTTT. Protein: CASQGQNLAEAFF.

The DNA of the CDR3 is TGTGCAAGTCGCTTAAGGACAGCCCTTAACTCCTACAATGAGCAGTTCTTC. Encoded protein: CASRLRTALNSYNEQFF. The chain couples TRBV12-2 to TRBJ2-1; the table names TRBD1, a call not compared with the DNA. TRBV12-2 is assigned pseudogene status. This CDR3 region has 17 residues.

This clone was counted many times. Other DNA sequences in the sample encode the same CDR3. This chain uses TRBV19 with TRBJ1-1; D is unresolved. Germline assignment: CDR1 LNHDA and CDR2 SQIVND (reference sequence). The CDR3 has 11 residues. V lost 4 bases and J 5 bases, leaving 5 bases between the germline ends. CDR3 coding DNA: TGTGCCAGTAGTACGGGGACTGAAGCTTTCTTT. This translates into CASSTGTEAFF.

The chain links TRBV2 to TRBJ1-2; possible D gene TRBD1, 6 bases. Between the trimmed V and J ends, which lost 7 bases and 6 bases, there was a span of 21 bases. The CDR3 is 15 amino acids. In germline, CDR1 is SNHLY, CDR2 FYNNEI. CDR3 loop: CASTRQLQGDDGYTF. Written as DNA, the CDR3 is TGTGCCAGCACCAGACAATTACAGGGTGATGATGGCTACACCTTC.

The chain couples TRBV18 to TRBJ2-7; TRBD1 agrees at 8 bases. The J segment lost 7 bases and the V segment lost 6 bases, leaving 8 bases of the junction unmatched. Germline V gene lookup returns CDR1 KGHSH and CDR2 LQKENI. There are 13 residues in the CDR3. The CDR3 DNA follows: TGTGCCAGCTCCCCCAGGGGGCAGATGGAGCAGTACTTC. It encodes CASSPRGQMEQYF.

The V gene is TRBV19, the J gene TRBJ1-2, with D possibly matching TRBD1 (5 bases). V gave up 4 bases and J gave up 4 bases, with 16 bases separating them. Germline V gene data show CDR1 as LNHDA and CDR2 as SQIVND (reference sequence). This CDR3 contains 15 residues. The CDR3 DNA is TGTGCCAGTAGTACCCCGGGGACTGTGAGCTATGGCTACACCTTC. This gives the protein CASSTPGTVSYGYTF.

The chain has TRBV7-2 and TRBJ2-7, with TRBD2 matching over 10 bases. With 7 bases clipped from V and 6 bases from J, the junction kept 9 bases outside the gene matches. CDR3 length equals 14 residues. CDR1 and CDR2 (germline): SGHTA, FQGNSA. The chain's CDR3 is CASNELAGALEQYF. For the CDR3, the DNA is TGTGCCAGCAATGAGCTAGCGGGGGCCCTCGAGCAGTACTTC.

The J gene is TRBJ1-2, the V gene TRBV7-2; D is ambiguous. V lost 1 base and J lost 4, with 4 bases in between. In germline, CDR1 is SGHTA, CDR2 FQGNSA. The CDR3 has 12 residues. CDR3 sequence reads: CASSLVSYGYTF. The CDR3 nucleotides are TGTGCCAGCAGCTTAGTGAGCTATGGCTACACCTTC.

V usage is TRBV2 and J usage is TRBJ2-7; 8 nucleotides agree with TRBD1. This CDR3 spans 15 amino acids. Germline V gene lookup returns CDR1 SNHLY and CDR2 FYNNEI. After removal of 3 bases from V and 5 bases from J, the junction contained 9 bases not matched to a gene. CDR3 sequence (DNA): TGTGCCAGCAGTGATAGCTCCCAGGGGGCCCACGAGCAGTACTTC. It encodes CASSDSSQGAHEQYF.

The CDR3 DNA follows: TGTGCCAGCAGCGTAGACGGCTACGAGCAGTACTTC. Amino acid sequence: CASSVDGYEQYF. This chain connects TRBV9 to TRBJ2-7; the D is unclear. CDR3 size: 12 residues. Deletions cut 0 bases from V and 3 bases from J, with 4 bases between. The germline V gene has CDR1 SGDLS and CDR2 YYNGEE.

This clone has just one count. The chain joins TRBV4-3 to TRBJ1-6; D is unresolved. This CDR3 spans 13 amino acids. The germline gives CDR1 LGHNA, CDR2 YSLEER. V lost 4 bases and J lost 9, with 10 bases in between. CDR3 residues: CASSLDPVSPLHF. The CDR3 nucleotides are TGCGCCAGCAGCCTAGACCCGGTTTCACCCCTCCACTTT.

The chain uses TRBV11-3 and TRBJ2-2; 8 nucleotides agree with TRBD1. V was pared by 1 base and J by 6 bases, with 4 bases of the junction left unmatched. This CDR3 comprises 15 residues. Germline-derived CDR1 and CDR2 are SGHNT and YENEEA. CDR3 nucleotides: TGTGCCAGCAGCTTAGTGCAGGGGGCGGCCGGGGAGCTGTTTTTT. Its protein is CASSLVQGAAGELFF.

Turning to this clone: Different DNA sequences within this sample yield the same CDR3. The chain has TRBV7-9 and TRBJ1-2, with a possible D match to TRBD1 (5 bases). The V gene lost 1 base and the J gene lost 7 bases, with 10 bases spanning the gap. The germline V gene has CDR1 SEHNR and CDR2 FQNEAQ (reference sequence). The CDR3 loop spans 13 amino acids. The CDR3 nucleotides read TGTGCCAGCAGCTTAGAGGGGCTGTCTGGCTACACCTTC. This translates into CASSLEGLSGYTF.